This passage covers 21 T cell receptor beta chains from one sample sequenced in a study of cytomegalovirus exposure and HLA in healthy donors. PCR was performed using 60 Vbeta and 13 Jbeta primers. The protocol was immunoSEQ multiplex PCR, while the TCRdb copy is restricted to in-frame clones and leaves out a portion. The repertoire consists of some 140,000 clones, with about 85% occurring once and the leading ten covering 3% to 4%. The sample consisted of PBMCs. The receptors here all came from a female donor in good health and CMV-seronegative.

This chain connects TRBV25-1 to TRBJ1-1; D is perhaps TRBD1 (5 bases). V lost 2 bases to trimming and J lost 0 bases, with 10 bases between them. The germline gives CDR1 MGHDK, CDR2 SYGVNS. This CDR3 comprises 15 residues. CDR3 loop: CASSESRGMNTEAFF. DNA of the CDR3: TGTGCCAGCAGTGAAAGCCGGGGGATGAACACTGAAGCTTTCTTT.

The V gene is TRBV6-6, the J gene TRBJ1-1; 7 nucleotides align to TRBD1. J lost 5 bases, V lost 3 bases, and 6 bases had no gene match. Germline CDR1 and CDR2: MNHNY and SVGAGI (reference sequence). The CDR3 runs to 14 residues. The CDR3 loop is CASSYIEGATEAFF. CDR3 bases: TGTGCCAGCAGTTATATTGAGGGGGCGACTGAAGCTTTCTTT.

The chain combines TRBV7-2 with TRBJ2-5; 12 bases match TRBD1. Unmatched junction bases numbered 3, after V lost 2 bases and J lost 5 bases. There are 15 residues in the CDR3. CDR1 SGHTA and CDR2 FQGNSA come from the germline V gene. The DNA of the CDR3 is TGTGCCAGCAGCTTAAGGGGACAGGGGGCGGAGACCCAGTACTTC. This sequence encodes CASSLRGQGAETQYF.

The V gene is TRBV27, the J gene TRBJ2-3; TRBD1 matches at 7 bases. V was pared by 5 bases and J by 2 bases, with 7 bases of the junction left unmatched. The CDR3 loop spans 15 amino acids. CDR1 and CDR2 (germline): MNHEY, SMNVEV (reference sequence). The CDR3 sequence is CASSPWTGTTDTQYF. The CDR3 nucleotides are TGTGCCAGCAGTCCTTGGACAGGAACCACAGATACGCAGTATTTT.

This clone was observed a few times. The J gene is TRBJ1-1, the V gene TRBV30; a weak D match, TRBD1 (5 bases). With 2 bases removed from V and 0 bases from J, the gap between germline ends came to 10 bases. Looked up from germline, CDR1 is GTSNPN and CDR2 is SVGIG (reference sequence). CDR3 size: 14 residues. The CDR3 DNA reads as TGTGCCTGGAGTTCCGACAGACTGAACACTGAAGCTTTCTTT. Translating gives CAWSSDRLNTEAFF.

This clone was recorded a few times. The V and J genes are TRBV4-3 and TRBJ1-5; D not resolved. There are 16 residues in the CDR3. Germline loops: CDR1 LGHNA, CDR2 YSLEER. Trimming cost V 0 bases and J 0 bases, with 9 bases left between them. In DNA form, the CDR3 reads TGCGCCAGCAGCCAAGATCCGGGGAATAGCAATCAGCCCCAGCATTTT. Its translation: CASSQDPGNSNQPQHF.

Here the CDR3 reads CASSIGTVSYNEQFF. The DNA of the CDR3 is TGTGCCAGCAGTATTGGGACAGTATCCTACAATGAGCAGTTCTTC. This chain joins TRBV27 and TRBJ2-1, with 7 nucleotides matching TRBD1. The CDR3 length is 15 residues. V was clipped by 5 bases and J by 1 base; unmatched bases: 5. In germline, CDR1 is MNHEY, CDR2 SMNVEV (reference sequence).

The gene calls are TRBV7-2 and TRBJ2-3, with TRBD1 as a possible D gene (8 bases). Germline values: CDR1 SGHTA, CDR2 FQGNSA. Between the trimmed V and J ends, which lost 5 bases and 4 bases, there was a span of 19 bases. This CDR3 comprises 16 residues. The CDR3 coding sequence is TGTGCCAGCAGCCCCCAACAGGGGGGGAAGGCAGATACGCAGTATTTT. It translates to CASSPQQGGKADTQYF.

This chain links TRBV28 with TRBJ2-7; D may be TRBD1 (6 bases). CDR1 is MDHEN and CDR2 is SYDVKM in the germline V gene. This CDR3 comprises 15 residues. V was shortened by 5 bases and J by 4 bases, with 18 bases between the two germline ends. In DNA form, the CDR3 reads TGTGCCAGCAGTCACGAGACAGGAAATCGGTACGAGCAGTACTTC. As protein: CASSHETGNRYEQYF.

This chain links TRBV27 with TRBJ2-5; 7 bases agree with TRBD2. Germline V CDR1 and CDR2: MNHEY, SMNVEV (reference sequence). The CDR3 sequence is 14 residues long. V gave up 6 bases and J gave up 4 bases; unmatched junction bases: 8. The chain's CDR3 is CASSGTGLPETQYF. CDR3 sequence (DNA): TGTGCCAGCAGCGGGACGGGACTACCAGAGACCCAGTACTTC.

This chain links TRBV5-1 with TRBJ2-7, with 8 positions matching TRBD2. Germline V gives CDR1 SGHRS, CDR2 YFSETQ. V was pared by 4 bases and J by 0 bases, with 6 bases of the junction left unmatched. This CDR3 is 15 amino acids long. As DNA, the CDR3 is TGCGCCAGCAGCCTAACTAGCGGCAGCTCCTACGAGCAGTACTTC. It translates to CASSLTSGSSYEQYF.

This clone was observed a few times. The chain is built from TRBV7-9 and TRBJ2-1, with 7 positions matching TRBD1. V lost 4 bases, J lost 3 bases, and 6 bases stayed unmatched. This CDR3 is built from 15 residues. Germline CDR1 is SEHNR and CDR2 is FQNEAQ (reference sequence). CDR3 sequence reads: CASSSRQGDYNEQFF. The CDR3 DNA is TGTGCCAGCAGCTCCCGGCAGGGGGACTACAATGAGCAGTTCTTC.

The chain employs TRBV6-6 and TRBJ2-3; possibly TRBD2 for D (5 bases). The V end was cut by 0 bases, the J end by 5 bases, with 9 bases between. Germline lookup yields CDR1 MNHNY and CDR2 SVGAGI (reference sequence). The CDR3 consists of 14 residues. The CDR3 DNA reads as TGTGCCAGCAGTTACTCCACCCGGGGAGATACGCAGTATTTT. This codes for CASSYSTRGDTQYF.

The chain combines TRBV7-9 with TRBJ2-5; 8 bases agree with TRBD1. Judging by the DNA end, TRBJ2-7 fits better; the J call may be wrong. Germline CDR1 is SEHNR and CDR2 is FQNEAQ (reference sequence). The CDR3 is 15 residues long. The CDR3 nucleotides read TGTGCCAGCAGCCTTCAGGGGGCACGGGGCTACGAGCAGTACTTC. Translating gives CASSLQGARGYEQYF.

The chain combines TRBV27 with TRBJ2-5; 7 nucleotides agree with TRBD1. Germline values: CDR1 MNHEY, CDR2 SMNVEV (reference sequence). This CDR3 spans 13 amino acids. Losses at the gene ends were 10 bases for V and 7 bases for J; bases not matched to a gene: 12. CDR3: CATMRQGRGTQYF. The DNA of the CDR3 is TGTGCCACTATGAGACAGGGACGGGGGACCCAGTACTTC.

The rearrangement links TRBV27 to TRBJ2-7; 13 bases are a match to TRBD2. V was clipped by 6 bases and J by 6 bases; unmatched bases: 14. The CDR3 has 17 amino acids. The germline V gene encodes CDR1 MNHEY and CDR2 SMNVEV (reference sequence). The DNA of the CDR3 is TGTGCCAGCAGGCGGACTAGCGGGAGTGGGGGGACGGGCGAGCAGTACTTC. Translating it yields CASRRTSGSGGTGEQYF.

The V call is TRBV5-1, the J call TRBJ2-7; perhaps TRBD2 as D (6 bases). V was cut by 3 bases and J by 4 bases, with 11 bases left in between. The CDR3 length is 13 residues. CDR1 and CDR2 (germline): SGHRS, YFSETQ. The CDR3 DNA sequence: TGCGCCAGCAGCTCGGACTACTGGTACGAGCAGTACTTC. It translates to CASSSDYWYEQYF.

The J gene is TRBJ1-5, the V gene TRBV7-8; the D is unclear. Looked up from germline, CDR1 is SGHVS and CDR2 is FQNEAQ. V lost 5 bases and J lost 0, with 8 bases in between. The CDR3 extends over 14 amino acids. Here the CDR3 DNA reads TGTGCCAGCAGCCCCGCGAGTAGCAATCAGCCCCAGCATTTT. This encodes CASSPASSNQPQHF.

The CDR3 region has the DNA TGTGCCAGCAGTTATGGGACAGGCTACACCTTC. Residues: CASSYGTGYTF. This chain connects TRBV6-5 to TRBJ1-2, with a weak D call TRBD1 (6 bases). CDR3 length: 11 amino acids. The V gene lost 3 bases and the J gene lost 8 bases, with 7 bases spanning the gap. Germline assignment: CDR1 MNHEY and CDR2 SVGAGI.

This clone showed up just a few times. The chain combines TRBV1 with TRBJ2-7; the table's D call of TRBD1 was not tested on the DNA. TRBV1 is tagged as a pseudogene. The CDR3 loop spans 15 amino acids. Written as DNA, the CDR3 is TGCACCAGCAGCCCCCCCGGGACAAGCCTCTACGAGCAGTACTTC. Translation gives CTSSPPGTSLYEQYF.

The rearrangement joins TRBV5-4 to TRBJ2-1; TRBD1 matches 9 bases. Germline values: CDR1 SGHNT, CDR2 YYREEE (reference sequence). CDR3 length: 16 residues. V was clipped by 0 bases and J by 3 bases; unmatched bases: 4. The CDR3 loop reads CASSLVTGGLYNEQFF. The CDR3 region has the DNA TGTGCCAGCAGCTTGGTGACAGGGGGTCTCTACAATGAGCAGTTCTTC.